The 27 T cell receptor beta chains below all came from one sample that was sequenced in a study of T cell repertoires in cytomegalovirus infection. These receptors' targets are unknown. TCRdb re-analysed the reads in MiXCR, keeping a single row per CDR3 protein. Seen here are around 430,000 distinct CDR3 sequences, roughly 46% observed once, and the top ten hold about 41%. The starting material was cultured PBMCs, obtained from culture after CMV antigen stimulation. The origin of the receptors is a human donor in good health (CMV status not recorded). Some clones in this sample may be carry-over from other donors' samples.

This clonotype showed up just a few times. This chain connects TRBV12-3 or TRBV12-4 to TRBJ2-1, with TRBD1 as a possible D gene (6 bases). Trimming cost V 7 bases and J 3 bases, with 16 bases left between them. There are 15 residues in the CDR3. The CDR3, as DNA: TGTGCCAGCACCCCTTCCGGACAGTTCTACAATGAGCAGTTCTTC. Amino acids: CASTPSGQFYNEQFF.

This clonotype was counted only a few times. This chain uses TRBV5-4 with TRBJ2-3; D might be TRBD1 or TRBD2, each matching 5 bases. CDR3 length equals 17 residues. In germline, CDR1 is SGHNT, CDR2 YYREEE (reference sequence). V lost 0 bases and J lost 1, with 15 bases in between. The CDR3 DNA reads TGTGCCAGCAGCTTGGGACTCTTTGGGGGTCGCACAGATACGCAGTATTTT. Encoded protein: CASSLGLFGGRTDTQYF. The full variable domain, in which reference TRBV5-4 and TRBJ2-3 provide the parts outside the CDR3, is ETGVTQSPTHLIKTRGQQVTLRCSSQSGHNTVSWYQQALGQGPQFIFQYYREEENGRGNFPPRFSGLQFPNYSSELNVNALELDDSALYLCASSLGLFGGRTDTQYFGPGTRLTVL.

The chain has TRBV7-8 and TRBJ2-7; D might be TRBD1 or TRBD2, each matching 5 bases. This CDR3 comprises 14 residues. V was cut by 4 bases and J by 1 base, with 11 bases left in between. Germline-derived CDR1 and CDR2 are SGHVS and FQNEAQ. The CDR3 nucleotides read TGTGCCAGCAGCTCCCGGGACCCTTCCTACGAGCAGTACTTC. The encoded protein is CASSSRDPSYEQYF. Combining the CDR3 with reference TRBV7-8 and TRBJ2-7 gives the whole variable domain GAGVSQSPRYKVAKRGQDVALRCDPISGHVSLFWYQQALGQGPEFLTYFQNEAQLDKSGLPSDRFFAERPEGSVSTLKIQRTQQEDSAVYLCASSSRDPSYEQYFGPGTRLTVT.

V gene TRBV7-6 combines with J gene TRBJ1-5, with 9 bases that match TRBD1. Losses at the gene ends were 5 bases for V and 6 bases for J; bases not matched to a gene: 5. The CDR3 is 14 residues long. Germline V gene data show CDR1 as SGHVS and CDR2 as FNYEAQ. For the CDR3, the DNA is TGTGCCAGCAGCAGTACAGGGGGCGTTCAGCCCCAGCATTTT. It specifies CASSSTGGVQPQHF.

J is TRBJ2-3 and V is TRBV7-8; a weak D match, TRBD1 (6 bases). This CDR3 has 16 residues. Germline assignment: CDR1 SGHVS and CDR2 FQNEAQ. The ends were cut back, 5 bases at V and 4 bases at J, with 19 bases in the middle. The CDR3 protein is CASSPSYGQIPDTQYF. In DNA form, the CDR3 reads TGTGCCAGCAGCCCCTCTTATGGACAGATCCCAGATACGCAGTATTTT.

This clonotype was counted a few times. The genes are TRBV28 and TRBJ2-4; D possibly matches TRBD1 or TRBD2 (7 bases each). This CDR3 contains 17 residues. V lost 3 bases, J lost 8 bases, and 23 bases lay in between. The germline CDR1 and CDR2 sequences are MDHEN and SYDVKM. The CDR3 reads CASSLGGGPVRLDIQYF. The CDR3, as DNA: TGTGCCAGCAGTTTGGGAGGGGGCCCTGTCAGGTTGGACATTCAGTACTTC.

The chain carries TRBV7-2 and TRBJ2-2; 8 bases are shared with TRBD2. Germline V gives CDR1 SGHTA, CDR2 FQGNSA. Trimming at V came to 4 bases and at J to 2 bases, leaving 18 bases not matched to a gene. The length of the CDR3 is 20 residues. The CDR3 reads CASSSHGREAGEGNTGELFF. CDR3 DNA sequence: TGTGCCAGCAGCTCCCACGGGAGGGAAGCGGGAGAGGGTAACACCGGGGAGCTGTTTTTT.

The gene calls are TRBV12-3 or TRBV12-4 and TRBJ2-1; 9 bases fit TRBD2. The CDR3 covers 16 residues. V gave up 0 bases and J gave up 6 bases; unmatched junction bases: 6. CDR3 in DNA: TGTGCCAGCAGTTTAGCGGCGGGGGGGCCCGGCAATGAGCAGTTCTTC. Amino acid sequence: CASSLAAGGPGNEQFF.

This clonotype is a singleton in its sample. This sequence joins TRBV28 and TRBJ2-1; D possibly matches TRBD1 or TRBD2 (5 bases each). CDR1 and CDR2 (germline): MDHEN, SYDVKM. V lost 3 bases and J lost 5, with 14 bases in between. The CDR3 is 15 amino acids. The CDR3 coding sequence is TGTGCCAGCAGTTTCCTGGGACCTGGGAACAATGAGCAGTTCTTC. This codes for CASSFLGPGNNEQFF.

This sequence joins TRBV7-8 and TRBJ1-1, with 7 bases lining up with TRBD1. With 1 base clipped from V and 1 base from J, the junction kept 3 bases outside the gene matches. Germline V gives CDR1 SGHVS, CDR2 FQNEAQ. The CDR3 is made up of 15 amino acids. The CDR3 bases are TGTGCCAGCAGCTTAGAAAGACAGGGGAACACTGAAGCTTTCTTT. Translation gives CASSLERQGNTEAFF.

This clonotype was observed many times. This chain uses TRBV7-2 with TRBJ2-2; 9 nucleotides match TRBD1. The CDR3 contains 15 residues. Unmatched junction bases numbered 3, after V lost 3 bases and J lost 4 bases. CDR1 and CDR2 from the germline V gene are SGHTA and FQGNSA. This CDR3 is CASSFRQGGTGELFF. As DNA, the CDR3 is TGTGCCAGCAGCTTTAGACAGGGGGGCACCGGGGAGCTGTTTTTT. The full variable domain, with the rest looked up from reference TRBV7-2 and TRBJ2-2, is GAGVSQSPSNKVTEKGKDVELRCDPISGHTALYWYRQSLGQGLEFLIYFQGNSAPDKSGLPSDRFSAERTGGSVSTLTIQRTQQEDSAVYLCASSFRQGGTGELFFGEGSRLTVL.

The CDR3 protein is CASSLGQGARGVNTEAFF. CDR3 sequence (DNA): TGTGCCAGCAGCTTGGGACAGGGGGCCAGAGGGGTGAACACTGAAGCTTTCTTT. This sequence joins TRBV5-6 and TRBJ1-1; 10 bases line up with TRBD1. With 0 bases clipped from V and 0 bases from J, the junction kept 8 bases outside the gene matches. Germline V CDR1 and CDR2: SGHDT, YYEEEE. This CDR3 contains 18 residues.

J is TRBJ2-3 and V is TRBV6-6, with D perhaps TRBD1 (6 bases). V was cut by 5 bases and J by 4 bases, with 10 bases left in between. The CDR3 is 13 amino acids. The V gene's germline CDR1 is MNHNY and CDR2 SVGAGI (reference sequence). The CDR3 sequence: CASSAQGPDTQYF. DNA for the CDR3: TGTGCCAGCAGTGCACAGGGTCCAGATACGCAGTATTTT.

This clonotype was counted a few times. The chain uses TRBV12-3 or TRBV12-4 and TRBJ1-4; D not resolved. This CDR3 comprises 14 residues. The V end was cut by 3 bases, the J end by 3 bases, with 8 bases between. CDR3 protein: CASSFGVANEKLFF. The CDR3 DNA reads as TGTGCCAGCAGTTTCGGGGTGGCTAATGAAAAACTGTTTTTT.

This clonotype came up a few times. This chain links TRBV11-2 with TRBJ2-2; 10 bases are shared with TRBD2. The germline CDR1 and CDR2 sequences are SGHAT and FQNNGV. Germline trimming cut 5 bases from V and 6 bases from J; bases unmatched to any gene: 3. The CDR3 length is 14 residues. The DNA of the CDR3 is TGTGCCAGCAGCGCAAGCGGGAGGGCCGGGGAGCTGTTTTTT. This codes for CASSASGRAGELFF.

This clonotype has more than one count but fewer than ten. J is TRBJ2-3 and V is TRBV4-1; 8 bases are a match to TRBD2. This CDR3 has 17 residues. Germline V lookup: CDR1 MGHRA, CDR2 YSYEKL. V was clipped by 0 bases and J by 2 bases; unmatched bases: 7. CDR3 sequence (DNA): TGCGCCAGCAGCCAAGATCGGGGGGGGCGTGTCACAGATACGCAGTATTTT. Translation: CASSQDRGGRVTDTQYF.

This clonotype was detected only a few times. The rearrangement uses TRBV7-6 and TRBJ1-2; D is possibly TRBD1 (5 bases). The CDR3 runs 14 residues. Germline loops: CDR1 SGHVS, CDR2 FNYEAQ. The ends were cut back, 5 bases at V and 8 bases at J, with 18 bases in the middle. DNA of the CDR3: TGTGCCAGCAGCCTATCCTTGGGGGAATCGGGCTACACCTTC. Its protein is CASSLSLGESGYTF.

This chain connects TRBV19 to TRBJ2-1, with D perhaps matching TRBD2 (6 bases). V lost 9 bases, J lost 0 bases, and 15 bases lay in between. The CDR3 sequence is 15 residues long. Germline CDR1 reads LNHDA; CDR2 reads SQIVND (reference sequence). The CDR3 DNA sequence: TGTGCCAGCCAAGATAGCGGACGCTCCTACAATGAGCAGTTCTTC. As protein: CASQDSGRSYNEQFF.

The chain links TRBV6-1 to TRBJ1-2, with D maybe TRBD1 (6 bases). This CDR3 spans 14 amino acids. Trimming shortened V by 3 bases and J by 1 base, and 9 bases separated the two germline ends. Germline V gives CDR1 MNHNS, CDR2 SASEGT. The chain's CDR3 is CASSEYRDNYGYTF. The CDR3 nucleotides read TGTGCCAGCAGTGAGTACAGGGATAACTATGGCTACACCTTC.

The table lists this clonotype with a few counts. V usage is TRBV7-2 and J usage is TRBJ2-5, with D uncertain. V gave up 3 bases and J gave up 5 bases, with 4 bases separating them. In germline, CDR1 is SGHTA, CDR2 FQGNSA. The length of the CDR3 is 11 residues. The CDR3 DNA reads TGTGCCAGCAGCTTCATGGAGACCCAGTACTTC. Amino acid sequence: CASSFMETQYF.

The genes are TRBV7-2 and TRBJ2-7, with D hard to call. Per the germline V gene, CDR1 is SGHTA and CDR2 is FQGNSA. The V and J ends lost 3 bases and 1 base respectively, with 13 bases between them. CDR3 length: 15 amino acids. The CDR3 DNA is TGTGCCAGCAGCTTTTTCCCACAGCTATCCTACGAGCAGTACTTC. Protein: CASSFFPQLSYEQYF.

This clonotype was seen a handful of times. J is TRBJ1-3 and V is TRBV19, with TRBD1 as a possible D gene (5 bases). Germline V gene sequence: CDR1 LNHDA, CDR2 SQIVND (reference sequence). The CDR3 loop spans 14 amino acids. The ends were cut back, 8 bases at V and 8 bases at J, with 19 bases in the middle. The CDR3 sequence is CASSAGQPGDTIYF. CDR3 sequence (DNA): TGTGCCAGTTCGGCGGGGCAACCGGGGGACACCATATATTTT.

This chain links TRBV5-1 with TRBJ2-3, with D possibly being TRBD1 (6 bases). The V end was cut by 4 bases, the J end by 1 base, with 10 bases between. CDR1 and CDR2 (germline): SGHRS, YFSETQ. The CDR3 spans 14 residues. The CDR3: CASSQGHRTDTQYF. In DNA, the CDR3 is TGCGCCAGCAGCCAGGGACACCGCACAGATACGCAGTATTTT. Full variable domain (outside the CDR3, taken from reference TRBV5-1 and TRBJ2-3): KAGVTQTPRYLIKTRGQQVTLSCSPISGHRSVSWYQQTPGQGLQFLFEYFSETQRNKGNFPGRFSGRQFSNSRSEMNVSTLELGDSALYLCASSQGHRTDTQYFGPGTRLTVL.

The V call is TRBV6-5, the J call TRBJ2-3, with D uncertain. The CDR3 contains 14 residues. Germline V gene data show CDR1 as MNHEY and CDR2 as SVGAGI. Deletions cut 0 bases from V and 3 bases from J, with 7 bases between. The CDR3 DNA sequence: TGTGCCAGCAGTTACTCGATTGTTACAGATACGCAGTATTTT. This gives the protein CASSYSIVTDTQYF.

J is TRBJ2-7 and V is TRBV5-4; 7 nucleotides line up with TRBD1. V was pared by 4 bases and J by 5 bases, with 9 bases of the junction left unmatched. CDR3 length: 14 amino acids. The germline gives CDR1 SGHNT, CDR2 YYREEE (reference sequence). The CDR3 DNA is TGTGCCAGCAGCCCGGGGCCGGACAGGCACGAGCAGTACTTC. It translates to CASSPGPDRHEQYF.

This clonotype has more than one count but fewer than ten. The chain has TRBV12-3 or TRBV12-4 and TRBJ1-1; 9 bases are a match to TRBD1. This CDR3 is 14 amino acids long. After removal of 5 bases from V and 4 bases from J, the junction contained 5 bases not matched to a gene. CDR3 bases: TGTGCCAGCAGTCCACAGGGGGCGCCCACTGAAGCTTTCTTT. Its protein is CASSPQGAPTEAFF.

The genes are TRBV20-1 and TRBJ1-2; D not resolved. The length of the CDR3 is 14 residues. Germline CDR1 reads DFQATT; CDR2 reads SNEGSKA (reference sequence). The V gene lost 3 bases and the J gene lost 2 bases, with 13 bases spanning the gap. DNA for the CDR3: TGCAGTGCTAGGATGGTCAGGAAAAACTATGGCTACACCTTC. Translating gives CSARMVRKNYGYTF.